Below are 21 T cell receptor beta chains sequenced from a single sample in a study of blood T cell repertoires in COVID-19. Measured with immunoSEQ multiplex PCR; TCRdb has only the in-frame clones, and not every one. This sample has 40,000 to 60,000 clones, with roughly 88% found just once. Sequenced: peripheral blood. All receptors derive from a human donor in a cohort sampled during active COVID-19.

The V gene is TRBV7-9, the J gene TRBJ1-1; D is undetermined. This CDR3 comprises 13 residues. V was shortened by 3 bases and J by 4 bases, with 9 bases between the two germline ends. The V gene's germline CDR1 is SEHNR and CDR2 FQNEAQ (reference sequence). In DNA form, the CDR3 reads TGTGCCAGCAGCTTTTCCGAGGGCACTGAAGCTTTCTTT. This encodes CASSFSEGTEAFF.

The V call is TRBV3-1 (or the pseudogene TRBV3-2), the J call TRBJ1-3, with D possibly matching TRBD1 (5 bases). Trimming shortened V by 2 bases and J by 0 bases, and 11 bases separated the two germline ends. This CDR3 has 16 residues. Germline assignment: CDR1 LGHDT and CDR2 YNNKEL (reference sequence). The CDR3 reads CASSQQGYLSGNTIYF. The CDR3 DNA is TGTGCCAGCAGCCAACAGGGTTATCTCTCTGGAAACACCATATATTTT.

The V gene is TRBV7-9, the J gene TRBJ2-3; 7 bases are a match to TRBD1. The V gene's germline CDR1 is SEHNR and CDR2 FQNEAQ (reference sequence). The CDR3 is made up of 14 amino acids. After removal of 4 bases from V and 2 bases from J, the junction contained 3 bases not matched to a gene. The DNA for the CDR3 is TGTGCCAGCAGCTATGGGACAGCCACAGATACGCAGTATTTT. Its protein is CASSYGTATDTQYF.

V gene TRBV19 combines with J gene TRBJ2-1; 13 bases align to TRBD2. Germline V CDR1 and CDR2: LNHDA, SQIVND (reference sequence). V shed 8 bases and J 4 bases; nucleotides not matched to a gene: 2. The CDR3 spans 14 residues. CDR3 sequence reads: CASRTSGSYNEQFF. DNA of the CDR3: TGTGCCAGTCGGACTAGCGGGAGTTACAATGAGCAGTTCTTC.

V gene TRBV6-4 combines with J gene TRBJ1-1; maybe TRBD1 (5 bases). Germline CDR1 reads MRHNA; CDR2 reads SNTAGT. V lost 3 bases, J lost 6 bases, and 14 bases lay in between. This CDR3 has 14 residues. CDR3 sequence (DNA): TGTGCCAGCAGTGAATCGGAGGGGACCGCTGAAGCTTTCTTT. Amino acids: CASSESEGTAEAFF.

This chain uses TRBV28 with TRBJ2-7, with D unresolved. The V gene lost 2 bases and the J gene lost 4 bases, with 6 bases spanning the gap. Germline values: CDR1 MDHEN, CDR2 SYDVKM. This CDR3 is 12 amino acids long. CDR3 nucleotide sequence: TGTGCCAGCAGTTTACTCAGGTACGAGCAGTACTTC. Protein sequence: CASSLLRYEQYF.

This chain uses TRBV7-9 with TRBJ2-5, with a tentative D call TRBD1 (5 bases). The CDR3 sequence is 16 residues long. The V and J ends lost 5 bases and 3 bases respectively, with 19 bases between them. Looked up from germline, CDR1 is SEHNR and CDR2 is FQNEAQ (reference sequence). CDR3 residues: CASSPMARVRKETQYF. The CDR3 DNA reads as TGTGCCAGCAGCCCTATGGCCAGGGTCAGGAAAGAGACCCAGTACTTC. The entire variable domain, with the rest obtained from reference TRBV7-9 and TRBJ2-5, is as follows: DTGVSQNPRHKITKRGQNVTFRCDPISEHNRLYWYRQTLGQGPEFLTYFQNEAQLEKSRLLSDRFSAERPKGSFSTLEIQRTEQGDSAMYLCASSPMARVRKETQYFGPGTRLLVL.

The chain couples TRBV19 to TRBJ1-2; 7 bases match TRBD1. The CDR3 runs to 14 residues. Germline values: CDR1 LNHDA, CDR2 SQIVND (reference sequence). J was trimmed by 5 bases and V by 6 bases; bases with no gene match: 9. CDR3 sequence reads: CASRKIDRVYGYTF. CDR3 coding DNA: TGTGCCAGTAGGAAGATCGACAGGGTATATGGCTACACCTTC.

The CDR3 DNA is TGTGCCAGCACGTCGGACAGGGTCACTTATCAGCCCCAGCATTTT. Translating gives CASTSDRVTYQPQHF. The V and J genes are TRBV6-5 and TRBJ1-5; 8 bases map to TRBD1. Germline V lookup: CDR1 MNHEY, CDR2 SVGAGI. The CDR3 runs to 15 residues. V lost 7 bases and J lost 5; bases outside the gene matches: 10.

The gene calls are TRBV18 and TRBJ1-1; D is unclear. V lost 6 bases to trimming and J lost 1 base, with 12 bases between them. This CDR3 contains 14 residues. Germline V lookup: CDR1 KGHSH, CDR2 LQKENI. This CDR3 is CASSPSSRNTEAFF. DNA for the CDR3: TGTGCCAGCTCGCCATCATCGCGGAACACTGAAGCTTTCTTT. The full variable domain, in which reference TRBV18 and TRBJ1-1 provide the parts outside the CDR3, is NAGVMQNPRHLVRRRGQEARLRCSPMKGHSHVYWYRQLPEEGLKFMVYLQKENIIDESGMPKERFSAEFPKEGPSILRIQQVVRGDSAAYFCASSPSSRNTEAFFGQGTRLTVV.

This rearrangement joins TRBV9 to TRBJ2-1, with 7 nucleotides matching TRBD2. J was trimmed by 16 bases and V by 0 bases; bases with no gene match: 13. Germline CDR1 and CDR2: SGDLS and YYNGEE. The CDR3 totals 14 residues. CDR3 sequence: CASSVGASGSSYFF. DNA of the CDR3: TGTGCCAGCAGCGTAGGCGCTAGCGGATCTTCCTATTTCTTC.

The V call is TRBV4-2, the J call TRBJ2-2; unclear D gene. Looked up from germline, CDR1 is LGHNA and CDR2 is YNFKEQ. The CDR3 loop spans 14 amino acids. V was pared by 4 bases and J by 3 bases, with 9 bases between. CDR3: CASSPDTYTGELFF. DNA for the CDR3: TGTGCCAGCAGCCCTGACACCTACACCGGGGAGCTGTTTTTT.

The rearrangement links TRBV7-8 to TRBJ2-7; TRBD1 matches at 9 bases. The CDR3 contains 14 residues. The V gene's germline CDR1 is SGHVS and CDR2 FQNEAQ. Trimming removed 5 bases from V and 5 bases from J; junction bases left unmatched: 7. CDR3 coding DNA: TGTGCCAGCAGCGAGGGACAGGGTTTCCACGAGCAGTACTTC. Its protein product is CASSEGQGFHEQYF.

This rearrangement joins TRBV6-1 to TRBJ2-1; D not certain. The ends were cut back, 1 base at V and 4 bases at J, with 11 bases in the middle. Looked up from germline, CDR1 is MNHNS and CDR2 is SASEGT. The CDR3 runs to 15 residues. The CDR3 here is CASSEVDSFYNEQFF. DNA of the CDR3: TGTGCCAGCAGTGAAGTTGACTCGTTTTACAATGAGCAGTTCTTC.

This clone has a single count. This chain connects TRBV18 to TRBJ1-5; D gene uncertain. Per germline, CDR1 KGHSH and CDR2 LQKENI. Trimming left V 4 bases short and J 3 bases short, with 10 bases between. This CDR3 region has 14 residues. The DNA for the CDR3 is TGTGCCAGCTCACGAACAGACGTCAATCAGCCCCAGCATTTT. It codes for CASSRTDVNQPQHF.

The chain couples TRBV28 to TRBJ1-1; possible D gene TRBD1, 5 bases. Germline V gene lookup returns CDR1 MDHEN and CDR2 SYDVKM. This CDR3 is 16 amino acids long. Trimming cost V 7 bases and J 0 bases, with 18 bases left between them. CDR3 sequence reads: CASTPQRGIMNTEAFF. DNA for the CDR3: TGTGCCAGCACCCCGCAACGGGGGATCATGAACACTGAAGCTTTCTTT. Based on the CDR3 plus reference TRBV28 and TRBJ1-1, the full variable domain is DVKVTQSSRYLVKRTGEKVFLECVQDMDHENMFWYRQDPGLGLRLIYFSYDVKMKEKGDIPEGYSVSREKKERFSLILESASTNQTSMYLCASTPQRGIMNTEAFFGQGTRLTVV.

The rearrangement joins TRBV4-1 to TRBJ1-1; D gene unclear. Germline-derived CDR1 and CDR2 are MGHRA and YSYEKL. The ends were cut back, 3 bases at V and 10 bases at J, with 18 bases in the middle. This CDR3 is 14 amino acids long. The CDR3 DNA reads as TGCGCCAGCAGCCACCTGAAGGACCCCCGGGGAGCTTTCTTT. This gives the protein CASSHLKDPRGAFF.

V gene TRBV3-1 (or the pseudogene TRBV3-2) combines with J gene TRBJ2-5; 7 bases align to TRBD1. The J segment lost 4 bases and the V segment lost 4 bases, leaving 3 bases of the junction unmatched. This CDR3 has 13 residues. Germline V gives CDR1 LGHDT, CDR2 YNNKEL (reference sequence). The CDR3 is CASSLRDRETQYF. The CDR3 DNA follows: TGTGCCAGCAGCCTCCGGGACAGAGAGACCCAGTACTTC.

The rearrangement links TRBV7-2 to TRBJ2-2; TRBD1 agrees at 8 bases. The junction had 7 bases not matched to a gene; V was cut back by 5 bases and J by 5 bases. This CDR3 spans 15 amino acids. Looked up from germline, CDR1 is SGHTA and CDR2 is FQGNSA. CDR3 region: CASSRLQGGTGELFF. CDR3 DNA: TGTGCCAGCAGCCGGTTACAGGGGGGAACCGGGGAGCTGTTTTTT.

This clone showed up just a few times. The chain employs TRBV7-2 and TRBJ1-3; maybe TRBD1 (5 bases). The V gene lost 5 bases and the J gene lost 2 bases, with 13 bases spanning the gap. Germline loops: CDR1 SGHTA, CDR2 FQGNSA. This CDR3 region has 15 residues. CDR3 loop: CASSAIQDPGNTIYF. CDR3 nucleotide sequence: TGTGCCAGCAGCGCGATACAGGACCCTGGAAACACCATATATTTT. Variable domain in full (rest from reference TRBV7-2 and TRBJ1-3): GAGVSQSPSNKVTEKGKDVELRCDPISGHTALYWYRQSLGQGLEFLIYFQGNSAPDKSGLPSDRFSAERTGGSVSTLTIQRTQQEDSAVYLCASSAIQDPGNTIYFGEGSWLTVV.

The V and J genes are TRBV19 and TRBJ2-7; TRBD1 agrees at 7 bases. V was clipped by 6 bases and J by 5 bases; unmatched bases: 1. This CDR3 has 11 amino acids. CDR1 and CDR2 (germline): LNHDA, SQIVND (reference sequence). CDR3 nucleotides: TGTGCCAGTAGGACAGGGAACGAGCAGTACTTC. Its protein is CASRTGNEQYF.